This paragraph covers one T cell receptor (beta chain) sequence. Its target antigen remains unknown. Within one base of it there is no much larger clone, and no base qualities were kept. This sample was included in a study of blood T cell repertoires in COVID-19 (dated by TCRdb to between 2020 and 2021). For context, the study as a whole: Samples from collaborators originated in the United States, Italy and Spain and spanned both the acute and convalescent phases of COVID-19. The material from the prospective study consisted of cDNA or gDNA derived from T cells, B-cell-depleted T cells, or PBMCs. Deeply sampled blood TCRbeta repertoires from subjects exposed to, actively infected with, or recovered from COVID-19 were included in the dataset. The repertoires were made available in a free public database intended to serve as a resource for research on the immune response to SARS-CoV-2. Samples came from the ongoing ImmuneRACE study (first 160 participants) plus 1,254 subjects from 6 global collaborators. A de-identified subject ID, COVID-19 status, age in years and sex were almost always included in the sample metadata. Where HLA class I and class II types were available, the types were taken from metadata supplied by the sample provider, not from assay-based typing.

The study at large found these results: The amount of clinical and demographic metadata varied by source and participant and was provided uncurated.

CDR1 and CDR2, looked up from the germline V gene (reference sequence), are LNHDA and SQIVND. The junction carries 10 bases between V and J, which are trimmed by 2 bases and 5 bases respectively. The CDR3 measures 14 amino acids from cysteine to phenylalanine. The sequence is cut down to CDR3 DNA, 42 bases in frame from base 1. TCRbeta CDR3 regions were amplified from genomic DNA using the immunoSEQ Assay, a bias-controlled multiplex PCR. The study's processing was this. The number of nucleated cells in each sample was estimated by amplification of reference gene primers within the assay. Sequence reads were collapsed and filtered to measure the absolute abundance of every unique TCRbeta CDR3 rearrangement. For each sample, productive Simpson clonality was calculated as the square root of Simpson's diversity index over productive rearrangements. TCRdb holds this immuneACCESS table with in-frame rearrangements only. Some clones are missing; in checked studies, unresolved V genes explain under half, and the rest has no known cause. D and trimming were read from the DNA, whereas the V and J calls and clone size are those reported in that table. In this sample the table shows some 170,000 clones, over 75% of which occur a single time. Of the sample, about 11% falls within the top ten clones.

The collaborating institutions used their own protocols to collect whole blood in K2EDTA tubes. For TCRbeta analysis, collaborators shipped samples as frozen whole blood, isolated PBMCs, or DNA extracted from either of those sample types. This chain joins TRBV19 to TRBJ1-5; the D segment could be TRBD1, given 5 matching bases. The sample comprised peripheral blood. The origin of this receptor is a human donor in a cohort sampled during active COVID-19. The nucleotide sequence is given as TGTGCCAGTAGTATAATGCAGGGCCATCAGCCCCAGCATTTT. Its amino acids are CASSIMQGHQPQHF.